Below are 12 T cell receptor beta chains sequenced from a single sample in a study of CD8+CD57+ T cells in acquired aplastic anemia. The authors sequenced patients whose flow cytometry had shown CD8+CD57+ cell expansion. Researchers used genomic DNA as the template to profile TCR beta VDJ and CDR3. Via MiXCR, TCRdb re-called the reads, giving one row per CDR3 protein. The data contain around 150,000 distinct CDR3 sequences, 40% to 50% of them singletons. The sequenced material came from sorted CD4+, CD8+, or CD8+CD57+ T cells (not recorded which) from PBMCs. These receptors were collected from a human donor with aplastic anemia.

This clonotype has ten or more counts. The CDR3 reads CASSGQGKDGYTF. For the CDR3, the DNA is TGTGCCAGCAGCGGGCAGGGGAAGGACGGCTACACCTTC. J is TRBJ1-2 and V is TRBV9; D perhaps matches TRBD1 (6 bases). Germline assignment: CDR1 SGDLS and CDR2 YYNGEE. V shed 3 bases and J shed 8 bases, with 14 bases lying between them. The length of the CDR3 is 13 residues.

This sequence joins TRBV20-1 and TRBJ1-2, with D tentatively TRBD1 (5 bases). The germline gives CDR1 DFQATT, CDR2 SNEGSKA (reference sequence). V lost 3 bases and J lost 3, with 11 bases in between. The CDR3 totals 13 residues. The CDR3: CSASQGRDYGYTF. In nucleotides, the CDR3 is TGCAGTGCTAGCCAGGGACGGGACTATGGCTACACCTTC.

The DNA for the CDR3 is TGCAGCGTTGAGGACAGGGTAACTGAAAAACTGTTTTTT. Translated, it gives CSVEDRVTEKLFF. The genes are TRBV29-1 and TRBJ1-4, with 8 nucleotides matching TRBD1. V was pared by 3 bases and J by 7 bases, with 4 bases of the junction left unmatched. The CDR3 runs 13 residues. From germline, CDR1 is SQVTM and CDR2 ANQGSEA.

Comments on this clonotype: The junction differs from germline at one of its ends, possibly a read error. The J gene is TRBJ1-1, the V gene TRBV20-1; no reliable D call. CDR1 and CDR2 (germline): DFQATT, SNEGSKA (reference sequence). This CDR3 is 12 amino acids long. The CDR3 DNA reads TGCAGTGCTACGCCGGGAACCACTGAAACTTTCTTT. Protein product: CSATPGTTETFF.

In this sample, this clonotype turned up many times. CDR3 in amino acids: CASSMDAREPKNTEAFF. The CDR3 coding sequence is TGTGCCAGTAGTATGGACGCCCGCGAACCTAAGAACACTGAAGCTTTCTTT. The chain carries TRBV19 and TRBJ1-1; no definite D call. Trimming cost V 3 bases and J 1 base, with 18 bases left between them. CDR3 length: 17 residues. The germline gives CDR1 LNHDA, CDR2 SQIVND (reference sequence).

The chain is built from TRBV24-1 and TRBJ2-3; the match to TRBD1 covers 8 bases. Unmatched junction bases numbered 0, after V lost 4 bases and J lost 1 base. Germline V gene sequence: CDR1 KGHDR, CDR2 SFDVKD. The length of the CDR3 is 14 residues. CDR3 amino acids: CATSEQGGTDTQYF. The DNA for the CDR3 is TGTGCCACCAGTGAACAGGGGGGCACAGATACGCAGTATTTT.

This clonotype was counted many times. The rearrangement uses TRBV6-1 and TRBJ2-2, with 10 bases lining up with TRBD2. Germline V lookup: CDR1 MNHNS, CDR2 SASEGT. Losses at the gene ends were 2 bases for V and 6 bases for J; bases not matched to a gene: 3. The CDR3 contains 15 residues. The DNA for the CDR3 is TGTGCCAGCAGTGAACTAGCGGGAGCGTCCGGGGAGCTGTTTTTT. Translating it yields CASSELAGASGELFF.

The V and J genes are TRBV27 and TRBJ1-2, with 11 bases that match TRBD1. V trimming: 5 bases; J trimming: 5 bases; junction bases outside the gene matches: 4. Germline V gene lookup returns CDR1 MNHEY and CDR2 SMNVEV (reference sequence). This CDR3 has 14 amino acids. The CDR3 nucleotides are TGTGCCAGCAGTGGGGGACAGGGGGTATATGGCTACACCTTC. Translation gives CASSGGQGVYGYTF.

The chain has TRBV10-3 and TRBJ2-7; TRBD1 is a possible D gene (5 bases). The CDR3 length is 12 residues. Germline loops: CDR1 ENHRY, CDR2 SYGVKD. Trimming took 5 bases from V and 6 from J, leaving 11 bases between them. The CDR3 sequence: CAISLRGAEQYF. The CDR3 coding sequence is TGTGCCATCAGTCTTAGGGGTGCCGAGCAGTACTTC.

This clonotype was observed a single time. The chain uses TRBV10-2 and TRBJ2-4; D is possibly TRBD2 (7 bases). CDR1 and CDR2 from the germline V gene are WSHSY and SAAADI. The CDR3 runs 16 residues. The V and J ends lost 3 bases and 0 bases respectively, with 12 bases between them. The CDR3 nucleotides read TGCGCCAGCAGTGATTGGGGGGGCCTAGCCAAAAACATTCAGTACTTC. This encodes CASSDWGGLAKNIQYF.

This clonotype turned up a few times. V gene TRBV24-1 combines with J gene TRBJ2-7; possible D gene TRBD1, 5 bases. The CDR3 has 13 residues. Trimming removed 5 bases at V and 1 base at J, with 8 bases between. In germline, CDR1 is KGHDR, CDR2 SFDVKD. This CDR3 is CATSAAGSYEQYF. CDR3 bases: TGTGCCACCAGTGCGGCAGGGTCCTACGAGCAGTACTTC.

This clonotype occurred many times. V is TRBV24-1 and J is TRBJ2-1; 8 bases align to TRBD2. J lost 5 bases, V lost 3 bases, and 8 bases had no gene match. The germline V gene encodes CDR1 KGHDR and CDR2 SFDVKD. This CDR3 spans 16 amino acids. The CDR3 reads CATSDPAGTRHNEQFF. DNA of the CDR3: TGTGCCACCAGTGATCCGGCCGGGACTAGACACAATGAGCAGTTCTTC.